This T cell receptor (beta chain) was retrieved from a study of T cells in Graves' hyperthyroidism and ophthalmopathy. Duration under 3 months, a NOSPECS grade of at least 4, and a Clinical Activity Score of at least 3 characterized the ophthalmopathy patients. Any patient presenting with uncontrolled infection, other autoimmune disease, pregnancy or lactation was left out. In its sample, this clonotype was seen many times. After removal of 2 bases from V and 5 bases from J, the junction contained 4 bases not matched to a gene. This CDR3 spans 15 amino acids. CDR1 is KGHDR, CDR2 SFDVKD, per germline. Authors of the study amplified TCR beta CDR3 regions from RNA transcripts. The study used the HTBI primer set for a first-round RT-PCR of the TCR CDR3. A single record per CDR3 protein comes from TCRdb applying MiXCR to the multiplex PCR reads. The table shows fewer than 650,000 distinct CDR3 sequences, with around 15% occurring only once.

V usage is TRBV24-1 and J usage is TRBJ2-5; 10 nucleotides align to TRBD1. The sequence was collected from a middle-aged woman with Graves' ophthalmopathy. The sequenced sample consisted of blood. CDR3 sequence reads: CATSDSGQGQETQYF. DNA for the CDR3: TGTGCCACCAGTGATTCGGGACAGGGGCAGGAGACCCAGTACTTC.